Presented here are 13 T cell receptor beta chains from one specimen sequenced in a study of cytomegalovirus exposure and HLA in healthy donors. In the PCR, 60 Vbeta and 13 Jbeta primers were used. Libraries were prepared by immunoSEQ multiplex PCR; TCRdb keeps only in-frame clonotypes and omits some of them. The table lists some 66,000 clones, just under 80% of them singletons. The sample consisted of PBMCs. The receptors originated from a man between 40 and 49 years old in good health and CMV-seronegative.

This chain links TRBV5-3 with TRBJ2-2; TRBD2 is a possible D gene (6 bases). TRBV5-3 counts as an open reading frame of uncertain function. V was trimmed by 4 bases and J by 4 bases, leaving 14 bases between them. CDR3 length: 15 residues. The CDR3 is CARSHPRRGTGELFF. Here the CDR3 DNA reads TGTGCCAGAAGCCACCCGAGGAGGGGCACCGGGGAGCTGTTTTTT.

The chain couples TRBV5-1 to TRBJ1-5; D unclear. Germline CDR1 is SGHRS and CDR2 is YFSETQ. V was trimmed by 1 base and J by 4 bases, leaving 12 bases between them. The length of the CDR3 is 15 residues. In nucleotides, the CDR3 is TGCGCCAGCAGCTTGAGCCCCGAAATTAATCAGCCCCAGCATTTT. Its translation is CASSLSPEINQPQHF.

The chain couples TRBV11-2 to TRBJ1-1, with D unresolved. The V end lost 5 bases, the J end lost 2 bases, and 12 bases lay between the germline ends. CDR1 and CDR2 from the germline V gene are SGHAT and FQNNGV. The CDR3 loop spans 14 amino acids. CDR3 residues: CASSPSRHNTEAFF. The CDR3 bases are TGTGCCAGCAGCCCCTCCAGACACAACACTGAAGCTTTCTTT.

On this clone itself: One end of the junction does not line up with germline, which may come from a read error. The chain is built from TRBV7-9 and TRBJ2-3; D tentatively fits TRBD1 or TRBD2 (5 bases each). This CDR3 region has 13 residues. Germline assignment: CDR1 SEHNR and CDR2 FQNEAQ (reference sequence). The CDR3 DNA reads as TGTTCCAGCAGCTTACTAGGGGTAGATACGCAGTATTTT. Its translation: CSSSLLGVDTQYF.

This clone was observed a few times. This sequence joins TRBV10-3 and TRBJ1-5, with 7 positions matching TRBD1. The V and J ends lost 10 bases and 2 bases, in that order; junction bases with no gene match: 14. Germline-derived CDR1 and CDR2 are ENHRY and SYGVKD. This CDR3 contains 16 residues. As DNA, the CDR3 is TGTGCCACCCACCCCGACAGGGATTGGGGCAATCAGCCCCAGCATTTT. Translation: CATHPDRDWGNQPQHF.

In its sample, this clone was seen a few times. This sequence joins TRBV10-2 and TRBJ1-5; TRBD1 might be the D (5 bases). There are 14 residues in the CDR3. Germline V gene data show CDR1 as WSHSY and CDR2 as SAAADI. V was shortened by 2 bases and J by 4 bases, with 9 bases between the two germline ends. The CDR3 DNA reads TGCGCCAGCAGTGAGACAGGCATTAATCAGCCCCAGCATTTT. Its translation is CASSETGINQPQHF.

The CDR3 region is CASSPDRGPYGYTF. The CDR3 DNA sequence: TGTGCCAGCAGTCCCGACAGGGGGCCCTATGGCTACACCTTC. V gene TRBV6-1 combines with J gene TRBJ1-2; 10 positions agree with TRBD1. This CDR3 region has 14 residues. The germline V gene encodes CDR1 MNHNS and CDR2 SASEGT. The junction had 4 bases not matched to a gene; V was cut back by 5 bases and J by 4 bases.

This chain uses TRBV28 with TRBJ2-1, with 7 bases aligning to TRBD2. Germline values: CDR1 MDHEN, CDR2 SYDVKM. This CDR3 comprises 16 residues. The V segment lost 5 bases and the J segment 1 base; nucleotides outside the gene matches: 8. CDR3 nucleotide sequence: TGTGCCAGCAGTATGCCTTGGCGGGAGTCCTACAATGAGCAGTTCTTC. Translation: CASSMPWRESYNEQFF.

The chain employs TRBV14 and TRBJ2-7; TRBD2 might be the D (6 bases). This CDR3 is built from 19 residues. The germline V and J ends were trimmed by 1 base and 3 bases, with 25 bases remaining between them. Looked up from germline, CDR1 is SGHDN and CDR2 is FVKESK. The CDR3 here is CASSQVGGRTDYILYEQYF. In DNA, the CDR3 is TGTGCCAGCAGCCAAGTAGGAGGAAGAACGGACTATATCCTCTACGAGCAGTACTTC. The entire variable domain, with the rest obtained from reference TRBV14 and TRBJ2-7, is as follows: EAGVTQFPSHSVIEKGQTVTLRCDPISGHDNLYWYRRVMGKEIKFLLHFVKESKQDESGMPNNRFLAERTGGTYSTLKVQPAELEDSGVYFCASSQVGGRTDYILYEQYFGPGTRLTVT.

Turning to this clone: One junction end disagrees with the germline gene, perhaps due to a read error. CDR3 sequence (DNA): TGTGCCAGCAGCTTAGGGCAGAAGTCCGCCAAGTTT. The encoded protein is CASSLGQKSAKF. The chain carries TRBV11-2 and TRBJ1-6, with unresolved D. Germline assignment: CDR1 SGHAT and CDR2 FQNNGV. The CDR3 extends over 12 amino acids.

The rearrangement joins TRBV29-1 to TRBJ2-7; D is unclear. The CDR3 covers 13 residues. The germline V gene encodes CDR1 SQVTM and CDR2 ANQGSEA. V shed 5 bases and J shed 0 bases, with 11 bases lying between them. CDR3 DNA: TGCAGCGTTTTAACAGACATCTCCTACGAGCAGTACTTC. It yields the protein CSVLTDISYEQYF.

This chain joins TRBV5-4 and TRBJ2-7; TRBD2 is a possible D gene (7 bases). Per the germline V gene, CDR1 is SGHNT and CDR2 is YYREEE (reference sequence). The germline V and J ends were trimmed by 5 bases and 4 bases, with 19 bases remaining between them. This CDR3 has 15 residues. CDR3 DNA sequence: TGTGCCAGCAGACAGGGAGGGACTGACCCGTACGAGCAGTACTTC. Encoded protein: CASRQGGTDPYEQYF.

This clone has a handful of counts. V gene TRBV7-9 combines with J gene TRBJ2-5; possibly TRBD2 for D (5 bases). This CDR3 is built from 15 residues. V lost 2 bases and J 2 bases, leaving 12 bases between the germline ends. The germline V gene has CDR1 SEHNR and CDR2 FQNEAQ (reference sequence). The CDR3 DNA sequence: TGTGCCAGCAGCTTAACCGGACTCCTACAAGAGACCCAGTACTTC. Translated: CASSLTGLLQETQYF.